This T cell receptor beta chain was sequenced during a study of regulatory T cells in long-lasting Graves disease. Time point meaning: newly diagnosed GD, antithyroid drugs for less than 3 months. RNA from PBMCs was the source of the TCR library. V dropped 2 bases and J dropped 0 bases, with 10 bases sitting between them. Germline CDR1 reads SGHTA; CDR2 reads FQGNSA. There are 16 residues in the CDR3. To note about this clonotype: The antigen is unknown.

Building of the TCR beta libraries involved iRepertoire HTBI primers and Arm-PCR of CDR3 regions. Original methodology: More than 55 TRBV and 13 to 15 TRBJ segments were identified across samples. MiXCR, applied by TCRdb to the multiplex PCR reads, yields one record per CDR3 protein. For this entry, the V and J calls and clone size follow TCRdb and not the study's own pipeline. The data contain 510,000 or so distinct CDR3 sequences, approximately 12% of them seen just once; the ten biggest clones take up almost 9%. Study conclusions and caveats: Patients with persistent disease showed a bias toward TRBV28, TRBJ1-2 and TRBJ2-5.

These data also featured in a second study, about T cells in Graves' hyperthyroidism and ophthalmopathy. In that study: Exclusions: uncontrolled infection, other autoimmune disease, pregnancy, lactation. Appearing also in blood were most of the thyroid clonotypes expanded above 0.001.

The clonotype comes from a woman aged 25 to 45 with Graves disease. Sequences were derived from peripheral blood mononuclear cells (PBMCs), sampled at new diagnosis, from a patient treated with antithyroid drugs. This chain joins TRBV7-2 and TRBJ2-2; the D is unclear. CDR3 sequence (DNA): TGTGCCAGCAGCTTATCTGTGGGGACGAACACCGGGGAGCTGTTTTTT. It is translated as CASSLSVGTNTGELFF.